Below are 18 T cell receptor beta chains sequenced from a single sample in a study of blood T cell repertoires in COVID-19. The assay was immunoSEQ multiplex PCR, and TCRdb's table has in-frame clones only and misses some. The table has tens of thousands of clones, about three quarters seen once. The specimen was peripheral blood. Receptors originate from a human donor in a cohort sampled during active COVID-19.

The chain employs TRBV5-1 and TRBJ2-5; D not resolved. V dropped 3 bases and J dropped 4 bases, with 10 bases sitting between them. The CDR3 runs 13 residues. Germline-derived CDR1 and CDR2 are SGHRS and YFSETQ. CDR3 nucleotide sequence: TGCGCCAGCAGCTCGATGTCGGTAGAGACCCAGTACTTC. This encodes CASSSMSVETQYF. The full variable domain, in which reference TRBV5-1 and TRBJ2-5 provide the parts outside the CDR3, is KAGVTQTPRYLIKTRGQQVTLSCSPISGHRSVSWYQQTPGQGLQFLFEYFSETQRNKGNFPGRFSGRQFSNSRSEMNVSTLELGDSALYLCASSSMSVETQYFGPGTRLLVL.

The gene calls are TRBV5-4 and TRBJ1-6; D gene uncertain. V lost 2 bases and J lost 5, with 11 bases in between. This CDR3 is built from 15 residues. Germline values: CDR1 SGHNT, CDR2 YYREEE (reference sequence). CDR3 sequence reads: CASSLDQANNSPLHF. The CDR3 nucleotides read TGTGCCAGCAGCTTAGACCAGGCCAATAATTCACCCCTCCACTTT.

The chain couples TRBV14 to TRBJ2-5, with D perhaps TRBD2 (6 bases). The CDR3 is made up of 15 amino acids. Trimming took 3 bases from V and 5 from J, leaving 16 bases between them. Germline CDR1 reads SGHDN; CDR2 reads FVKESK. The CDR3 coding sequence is TGTGCCAGCAGCCATAGGGACTTCCCCCCGGAGACCCAGTACTTC. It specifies CASSHRDFPPETQYF. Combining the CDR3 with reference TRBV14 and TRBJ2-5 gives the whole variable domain EAGVTQFPSHSVIEKGQTVTLRCDPISGHDNLYWYRRVMGKEIKFLLHFVKESKQDESGMPNNRFLAERTGGTYSTLKVQPAELEDSGVYFCASSHRDFPPETQYFGPGTRLLVL.

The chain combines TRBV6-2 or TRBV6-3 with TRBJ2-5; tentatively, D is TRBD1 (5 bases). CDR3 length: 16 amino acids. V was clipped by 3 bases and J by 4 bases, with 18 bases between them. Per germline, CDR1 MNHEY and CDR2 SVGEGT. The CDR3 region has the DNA TGTGCCAGCAGTTATTCCAGGACCAGGGTAGTAGAGACCCAGTACTTC. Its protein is CASSYSRTRVVETQYF.

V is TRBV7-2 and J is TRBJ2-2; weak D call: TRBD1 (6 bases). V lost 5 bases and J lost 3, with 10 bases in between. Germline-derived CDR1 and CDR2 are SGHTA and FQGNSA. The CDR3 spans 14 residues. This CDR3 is CASSLRQDTGELFF. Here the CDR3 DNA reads TGTGCCAGCAGCCTCAGACAGGACACCGGGGAGCTGTTTTTT.

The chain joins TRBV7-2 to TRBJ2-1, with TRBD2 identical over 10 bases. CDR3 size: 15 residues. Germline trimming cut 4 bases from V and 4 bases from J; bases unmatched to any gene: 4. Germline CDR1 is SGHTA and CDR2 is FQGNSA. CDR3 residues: CASSSSGRVYNEQFF. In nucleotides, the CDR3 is TGTGCCAGCAGCTCTAGCGGGAGAGTATACAATGAGCAGTTCTTC.

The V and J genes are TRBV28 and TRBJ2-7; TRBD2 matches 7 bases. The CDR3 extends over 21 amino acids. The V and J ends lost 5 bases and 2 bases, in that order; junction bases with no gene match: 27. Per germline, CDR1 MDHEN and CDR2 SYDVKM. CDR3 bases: TGTGCCAGCAGTACCGTCGCCGGGGCTAGCGGACTCCGCCCCGCGACCTACGAGCAGTACTTC. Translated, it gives CASSTVAGASGLRPATYEQYF.

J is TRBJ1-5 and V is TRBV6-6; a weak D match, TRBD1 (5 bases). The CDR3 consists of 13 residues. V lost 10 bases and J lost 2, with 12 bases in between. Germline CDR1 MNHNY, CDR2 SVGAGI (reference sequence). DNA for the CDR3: TGTGCCACCAAGGGGCAAGGCAATCAGCCCCAGCATTTT. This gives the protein CATKGQGNQPQHF.

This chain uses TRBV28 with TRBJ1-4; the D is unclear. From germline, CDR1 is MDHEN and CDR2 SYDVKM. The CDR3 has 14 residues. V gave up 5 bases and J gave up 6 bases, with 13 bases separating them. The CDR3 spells CASSRGGLDEKLFF. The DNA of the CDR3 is TGTGCCAGCAGTAGAGGTGGGTTGGATGAAAAACTGTTTTTT.

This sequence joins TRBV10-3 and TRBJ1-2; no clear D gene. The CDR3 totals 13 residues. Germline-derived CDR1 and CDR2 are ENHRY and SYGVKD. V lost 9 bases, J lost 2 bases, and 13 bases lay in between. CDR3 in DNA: TGTGCCATAGCTCGAAGCTTAAACTATGGCTACACCTTC. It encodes CAIARSLNYGYTF.

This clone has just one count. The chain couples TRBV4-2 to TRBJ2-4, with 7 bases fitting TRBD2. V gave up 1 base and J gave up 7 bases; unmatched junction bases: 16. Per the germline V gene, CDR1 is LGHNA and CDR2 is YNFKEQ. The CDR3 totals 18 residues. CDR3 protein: CASSQGGGIGGVLNIQYF. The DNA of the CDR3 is TGTGCCAGCAGCCAAGGGGGAGGGATAGGTGGGGTTTTGAACATTCAGTACTTC.

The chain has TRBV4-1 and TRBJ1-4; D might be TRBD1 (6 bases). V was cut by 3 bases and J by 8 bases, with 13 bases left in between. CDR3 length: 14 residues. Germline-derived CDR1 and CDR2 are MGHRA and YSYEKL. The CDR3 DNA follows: TGCGCCAGCAGCCAGCGGCAGGGGAGCGAAAAACTGTTTTTT. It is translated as CASSQRQGSEKLFF.

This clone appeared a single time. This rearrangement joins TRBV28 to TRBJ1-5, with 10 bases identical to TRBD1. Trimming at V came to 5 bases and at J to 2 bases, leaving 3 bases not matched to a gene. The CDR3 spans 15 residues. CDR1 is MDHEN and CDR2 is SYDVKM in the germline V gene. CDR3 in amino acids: CASSLGTGGNQPQHF. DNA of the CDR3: TGTGCCAGCAGTCTAGGGACAGGGGGCAATCAGCCCCAGCATTTT.

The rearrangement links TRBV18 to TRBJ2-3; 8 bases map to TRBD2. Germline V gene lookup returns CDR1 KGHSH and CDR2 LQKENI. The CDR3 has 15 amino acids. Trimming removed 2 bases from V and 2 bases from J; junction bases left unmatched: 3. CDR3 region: CASSPGGGITDTQYF. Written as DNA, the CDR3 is TGTGCCAGCTCACCAGGCGGGGGGATCACAGATACGCAGTATTTT.

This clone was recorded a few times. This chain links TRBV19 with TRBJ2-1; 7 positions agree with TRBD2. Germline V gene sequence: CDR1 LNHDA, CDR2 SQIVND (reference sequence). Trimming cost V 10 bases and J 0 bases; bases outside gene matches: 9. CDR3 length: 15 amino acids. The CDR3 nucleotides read TGTGCCACCGGGATGGGAGGGAGCTCCTACAATGAGCAGTTCTTC. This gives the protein CATGMGGSSYNEQFF.

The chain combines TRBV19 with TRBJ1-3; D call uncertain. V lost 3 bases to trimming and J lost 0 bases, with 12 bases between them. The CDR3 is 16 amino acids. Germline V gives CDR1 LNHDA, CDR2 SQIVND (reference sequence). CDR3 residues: CASSIGGRPSGNTIYF. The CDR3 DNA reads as TGTGCCAGTAGTATTGGAGGACGGCCCTCTGGAAACACCATATATTTT.

The CDR3 protein is CASSPGGGATNYGYTF. DNA of the CDR3: TGTGCCAGTAGCCCAGGAGGGGGGGCTACTAACTATGGCTACACCTTC. This chain uses TRBV19 with TRBJ1-2; TRBD1 is a possible D gene (6 bases). V was pared by 6 bases and J by 0 bases, with 17 bases between. CDR1 is LNHDA and CDR2 is SQIVND in the germline V gene (reference sequence). This CDR3 has 16 amino acids.

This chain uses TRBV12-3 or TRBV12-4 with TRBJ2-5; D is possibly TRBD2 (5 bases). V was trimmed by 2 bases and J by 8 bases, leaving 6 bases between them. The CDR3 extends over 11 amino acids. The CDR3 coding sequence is TGTGCCAGCAGTTTACGGGGTACCCAGTACTTC. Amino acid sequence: CASSLRGTQYF.